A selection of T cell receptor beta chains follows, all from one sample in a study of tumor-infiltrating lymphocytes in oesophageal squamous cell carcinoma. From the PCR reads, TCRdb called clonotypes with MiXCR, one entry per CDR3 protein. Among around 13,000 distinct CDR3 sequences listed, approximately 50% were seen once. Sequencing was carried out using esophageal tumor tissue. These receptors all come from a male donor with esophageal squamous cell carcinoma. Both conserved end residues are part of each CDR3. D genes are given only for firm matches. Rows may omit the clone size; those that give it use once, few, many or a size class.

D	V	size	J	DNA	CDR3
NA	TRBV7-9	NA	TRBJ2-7	TGTGCCAGCAGATTAAGGGGGGACTCCTACGAGCAGTACTTC	CASRLRGDSYEQYF
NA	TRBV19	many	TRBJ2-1	TGTGCCAGTACATCCTACAATGAGCAGTTCTTC	CASTSYNEQFF
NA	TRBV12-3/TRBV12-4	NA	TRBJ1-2	TGTGCCAGCAGCGACCTGAGAGCTAACTATGGCTACACCTTC	CASSDLRANYGYTF
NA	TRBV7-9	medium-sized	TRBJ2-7	TGTGCCAGCAGCGCGGGACATTGGAGCTCCTACGAGCAGTACTTC	CASSAGHWSSYEQYF
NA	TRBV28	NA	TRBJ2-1	TGTGCCAGCGGACGCTTGGATGAGCAGTTCTTC	CASGRLDEQFF
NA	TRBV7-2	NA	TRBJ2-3	TGTGCCAGCAGCTTCCTGAAAGATACGCAGTATTTT	CASSFLKDTQYF
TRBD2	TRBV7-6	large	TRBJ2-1	TGTGCCAGCAGCTCGCGGGGGAACTACAATGAGCAGTTCTTC	CASSSRGNYNEQFF
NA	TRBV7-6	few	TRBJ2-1	TGTGCCAGCACGAGCGGGTCCTACAATGAGCAGTTCTTC	CASTSGSYNEQFF
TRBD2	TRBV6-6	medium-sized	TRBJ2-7	TGTGCCAGCAGTTACCTAGCGGCGGGACTAGCGGCCTACGAGCAGTACTTC	CASSYLAAGLAAYEQYF
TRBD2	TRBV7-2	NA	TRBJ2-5	TGTGCCAGCAGCTTAGGGGCCCGATTAGTTAGCGGGAATCGAGAGACCCAGTACTTC	CASSLGARLVSGNRETQYF